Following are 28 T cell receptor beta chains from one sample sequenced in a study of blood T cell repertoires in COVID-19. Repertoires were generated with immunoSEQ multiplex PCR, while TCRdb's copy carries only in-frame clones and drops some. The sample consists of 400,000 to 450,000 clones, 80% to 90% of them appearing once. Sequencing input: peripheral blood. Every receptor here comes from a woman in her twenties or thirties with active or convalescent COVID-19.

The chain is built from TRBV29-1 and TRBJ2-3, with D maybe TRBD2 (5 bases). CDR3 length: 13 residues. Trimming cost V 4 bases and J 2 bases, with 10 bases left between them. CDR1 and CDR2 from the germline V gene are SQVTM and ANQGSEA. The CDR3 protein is CSVAGKNTDTQYF. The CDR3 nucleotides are TGCAGCGTTGCCGGGAAGAACACAGATACGCAGTATTTT.

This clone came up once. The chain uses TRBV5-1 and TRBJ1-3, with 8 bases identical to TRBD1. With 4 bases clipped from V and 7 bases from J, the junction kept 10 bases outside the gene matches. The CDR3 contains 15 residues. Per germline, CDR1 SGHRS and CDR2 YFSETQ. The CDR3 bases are TGCGCCAGCAGCCCGAGACAGGGGAGAGATAACACCATATATTTT. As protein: CASSPRQGRDNTIYF.

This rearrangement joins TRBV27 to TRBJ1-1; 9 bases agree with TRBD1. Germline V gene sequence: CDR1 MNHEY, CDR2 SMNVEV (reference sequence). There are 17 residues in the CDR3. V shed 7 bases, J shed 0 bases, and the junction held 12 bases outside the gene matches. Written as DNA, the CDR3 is TGTGCCAGCAAACCATCGGGACAGGGATCCATGAACACTGAAGCTTTCTTT. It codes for CASKPSGQGSMNTEAFF.

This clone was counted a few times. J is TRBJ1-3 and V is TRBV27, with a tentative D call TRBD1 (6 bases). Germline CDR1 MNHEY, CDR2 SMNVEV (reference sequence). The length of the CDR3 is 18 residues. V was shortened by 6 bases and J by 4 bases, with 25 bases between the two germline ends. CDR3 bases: TGTGCCAGCAGACGCATACACGTCGGGGGGGGCCAAGGAAACACCATATATTTT. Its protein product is CASRRIHVGGGQGNTIYF.

CDR3 residues: CASSARGSGPQHF. The CDR3 nucleotides are TGTGCCAGTAGTGCCAGGGGGAGTGGGCCCCAGCATTTT. The V call is TRBV19, the J call TRBJ1-5, with TRBD1 matching 7 bases. CDR3 length equals 13 residues. J was trimmed by 9 bases and V by 5 bases; bases with no gene match: 7. Looked up from germline, CDR1 is LNHDA and CDR2 is SQIVND (reference sequence).

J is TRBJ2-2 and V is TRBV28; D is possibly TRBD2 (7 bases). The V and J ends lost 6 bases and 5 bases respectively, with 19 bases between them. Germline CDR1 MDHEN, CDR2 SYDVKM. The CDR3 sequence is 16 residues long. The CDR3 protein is CASRGWGRESTGELFF. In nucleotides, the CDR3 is TGTGCCAGCAGGGGCTGGGGGCGGGAGAGTACCGGGGAGCTGTTTTTT.

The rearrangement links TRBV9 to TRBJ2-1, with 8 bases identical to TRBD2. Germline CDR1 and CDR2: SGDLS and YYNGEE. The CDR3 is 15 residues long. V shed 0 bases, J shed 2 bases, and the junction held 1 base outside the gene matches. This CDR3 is CASSVELAAYNEQFF. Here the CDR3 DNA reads TGTGCCAGCAGCGTAGAACTAGCGGCCTACAATGAGCAGTTCTTC.

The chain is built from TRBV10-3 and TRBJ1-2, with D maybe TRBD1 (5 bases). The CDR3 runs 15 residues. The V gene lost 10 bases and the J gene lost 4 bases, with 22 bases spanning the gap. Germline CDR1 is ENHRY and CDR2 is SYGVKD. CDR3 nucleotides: TGTGCCACCCGACAGTTATCCCAAGCGCTCTATGGCTACACCTTC. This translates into CATRQLSQALYGYTF.

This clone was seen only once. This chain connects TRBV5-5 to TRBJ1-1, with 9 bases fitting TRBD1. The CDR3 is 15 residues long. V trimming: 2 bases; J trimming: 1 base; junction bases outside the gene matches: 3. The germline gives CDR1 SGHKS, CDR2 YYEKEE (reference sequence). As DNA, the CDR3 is TGTGCCAGCAGCTTATGGGGACAGGGGAACACTGAAGCTTTCTTT. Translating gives CASSLWGQGNTEAFF.

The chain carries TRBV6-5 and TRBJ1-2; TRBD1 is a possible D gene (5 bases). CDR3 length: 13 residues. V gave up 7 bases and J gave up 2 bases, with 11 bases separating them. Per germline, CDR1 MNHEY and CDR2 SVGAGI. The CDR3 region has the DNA TGTGCCAGCAAACAGGTGGGAAACTATGGCTACACCTTC. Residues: CASKQVGNYGYTF.

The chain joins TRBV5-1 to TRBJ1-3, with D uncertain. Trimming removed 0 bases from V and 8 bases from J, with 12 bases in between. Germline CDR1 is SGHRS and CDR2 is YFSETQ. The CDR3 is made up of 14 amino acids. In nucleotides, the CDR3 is TGCGCCAGCAGCTTGGAGTCGCCGAGAGACACCATATATTTT. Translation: CASSLESPRDTIYF.

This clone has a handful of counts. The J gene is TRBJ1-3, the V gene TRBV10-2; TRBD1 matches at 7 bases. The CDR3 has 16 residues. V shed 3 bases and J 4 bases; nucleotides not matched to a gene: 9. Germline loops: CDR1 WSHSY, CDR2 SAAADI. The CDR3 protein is CASSDPTGAKGNTIYF. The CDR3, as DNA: TGCGCCAGCAGTGACCCTACAGGGGCGAAAGGAAACACCATATATTTT.

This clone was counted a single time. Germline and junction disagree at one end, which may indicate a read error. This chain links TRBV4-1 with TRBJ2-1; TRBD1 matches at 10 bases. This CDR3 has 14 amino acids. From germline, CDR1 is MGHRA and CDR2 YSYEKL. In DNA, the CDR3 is TGCGCCCGCAGCGGACAGGGGGTGTACAATGAGCAGTTCTTC. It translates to CARSGQGVYNEQFF.

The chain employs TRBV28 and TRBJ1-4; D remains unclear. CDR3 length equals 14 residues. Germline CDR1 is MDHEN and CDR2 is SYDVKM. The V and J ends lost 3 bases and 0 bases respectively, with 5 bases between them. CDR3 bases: TGTGCCAGCAGTTTTCCTGCAACTAATGAAAAACTGTTTTTT. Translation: CASSFPATNEKLFF.

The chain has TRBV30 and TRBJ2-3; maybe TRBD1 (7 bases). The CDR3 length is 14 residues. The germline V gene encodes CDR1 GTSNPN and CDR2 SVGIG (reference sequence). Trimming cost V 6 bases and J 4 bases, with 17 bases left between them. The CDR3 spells CACRQGSGADTQYF. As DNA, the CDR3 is TGTGCCTGCCGACAGGGCTCGGGAGCAGATACGCAGTATTTT.

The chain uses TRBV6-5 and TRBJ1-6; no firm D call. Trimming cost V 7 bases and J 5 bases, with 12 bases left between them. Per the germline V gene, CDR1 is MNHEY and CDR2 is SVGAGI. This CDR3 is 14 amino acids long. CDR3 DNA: TGTGCCAGCAAGCCGGGGTTGAATAATTCACCCCTCCACTTT. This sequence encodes CASKPGLNNSPLHF.

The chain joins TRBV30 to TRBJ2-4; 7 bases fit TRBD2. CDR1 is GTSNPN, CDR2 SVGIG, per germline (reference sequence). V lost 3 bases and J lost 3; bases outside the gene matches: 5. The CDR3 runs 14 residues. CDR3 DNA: TGTGCCTGGAGACTACCGGGAGGCAAAAACATTCAGTACTTC. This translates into CAWRLPGGKNIQYF.

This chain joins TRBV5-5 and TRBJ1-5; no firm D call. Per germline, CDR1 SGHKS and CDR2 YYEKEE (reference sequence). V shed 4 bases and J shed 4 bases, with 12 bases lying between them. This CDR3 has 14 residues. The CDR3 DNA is TGTGCCAGCAGCCCCTTAGACTCAAATCAGCCCCAGCATTTT. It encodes CASSPLDSNQPQHF.

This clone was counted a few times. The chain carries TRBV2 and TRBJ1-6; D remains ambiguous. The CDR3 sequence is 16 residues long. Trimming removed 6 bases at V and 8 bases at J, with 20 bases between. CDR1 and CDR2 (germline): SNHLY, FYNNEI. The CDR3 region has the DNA TGTGCCAGCAGGGAGGGTCGGAGGGAGGGTTATTCACCCCTCCACTTT. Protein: CASREGRREGYSPLHF.

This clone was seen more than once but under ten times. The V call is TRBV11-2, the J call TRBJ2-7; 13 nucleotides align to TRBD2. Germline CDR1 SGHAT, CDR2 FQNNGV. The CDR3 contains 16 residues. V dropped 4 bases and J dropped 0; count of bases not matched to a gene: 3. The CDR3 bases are TGTGCCAGCAGCTACACTAGCGGGGGGGCCTCCTACGAGCAGTACTTC. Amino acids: CASSYTSGGASYEQYF.

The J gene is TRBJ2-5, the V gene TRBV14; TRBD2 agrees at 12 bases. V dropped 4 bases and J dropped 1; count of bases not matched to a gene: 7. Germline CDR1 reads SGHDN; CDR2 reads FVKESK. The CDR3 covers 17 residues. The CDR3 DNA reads TGTGCCAGCAGCCCCCTCACTAGCGGGGGGATCCAAGAGACCCAGTACTTC. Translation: CASSPLTSGGIQETQYF.

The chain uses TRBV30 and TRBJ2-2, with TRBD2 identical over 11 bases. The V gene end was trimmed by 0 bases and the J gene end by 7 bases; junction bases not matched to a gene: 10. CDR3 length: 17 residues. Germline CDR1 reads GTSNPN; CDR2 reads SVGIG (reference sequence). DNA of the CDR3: TGTGCCTGGAGTGTACGGGGTAGCGGGAGGGCCGGCGGGGAGCTGTTTTTT. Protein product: CAWSVRGSGRAGGELFF.

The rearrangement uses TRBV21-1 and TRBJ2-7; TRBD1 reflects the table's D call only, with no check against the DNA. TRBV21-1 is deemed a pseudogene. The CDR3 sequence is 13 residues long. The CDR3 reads CARARDRGYEQYF. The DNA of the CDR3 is TGTGCCAGGGCCCGGGACAGGGGCTACGAGCAGTACTTC.

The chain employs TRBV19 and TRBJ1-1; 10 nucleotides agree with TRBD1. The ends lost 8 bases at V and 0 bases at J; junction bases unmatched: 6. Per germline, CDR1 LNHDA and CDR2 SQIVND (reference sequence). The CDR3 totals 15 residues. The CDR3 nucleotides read TGTGCCAGTGGGACAGGGGAGGTCGTGAACACTGAAGCTTTCTTT. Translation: CASGTGEVVNTEAFF.

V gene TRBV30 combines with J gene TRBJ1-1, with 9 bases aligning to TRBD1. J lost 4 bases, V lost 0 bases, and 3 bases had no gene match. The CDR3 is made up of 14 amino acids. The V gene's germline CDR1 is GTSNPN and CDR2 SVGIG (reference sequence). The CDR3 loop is CAWSVGTGSTEAFF. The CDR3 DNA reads TGTGCCTGGAGTGTGGGGACAGGGAGCACTGAAGCTTTCTTT.

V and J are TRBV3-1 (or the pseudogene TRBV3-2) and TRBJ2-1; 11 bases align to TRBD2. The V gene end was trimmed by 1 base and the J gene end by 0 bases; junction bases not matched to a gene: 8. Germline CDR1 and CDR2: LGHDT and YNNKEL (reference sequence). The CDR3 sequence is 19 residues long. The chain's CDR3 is CASSQVIPTSGGSYNEQFF. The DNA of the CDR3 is TGTGCCAGCAGCCAAGTCATACCAACTAGCGGGGGCTCCTACAATGAGCAGTTCTTC.

Here the CDR3 reads CASSLAGELFF. Here the CDR3 DNA reads TGCGCCAGCAGCTTGGCGGGGGAGCTGTTTTTT. The V gene is TRBV5-1, the J gene TRBJ2-2; D is unresolved. Germline values: CDR1 SGHRS, CDR2 YFSETQ. The CDR3 spans 11 residues. V lost 0 bases and J lost 8, with 2 bases in between.

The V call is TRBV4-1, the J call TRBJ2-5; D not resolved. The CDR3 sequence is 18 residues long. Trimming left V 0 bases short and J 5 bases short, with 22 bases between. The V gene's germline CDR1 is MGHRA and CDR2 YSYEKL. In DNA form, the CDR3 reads TGCGCCAGCAGCCAAGATGGGTTTACGCCCTATGGCAGGGAGACCCAGTACTTC. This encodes CASSQDGFTPYGRETQYF.